This TCR beta chain was recorded in a study of graft-versus-host responses after intestinal transplantation. Study observations and caveats: Graft-versus-host to host-versus-graft clonal ratios in allografts were high in patients with graft-donor T cell macrochimerism.

Generated by immunoSEQ multiplex PCR, the TCRdb table keeps only in-frame clones and is missing some. The sample lists about 90,000 clones; 91% were seen once. This clone was seen a handful of times. The target antigen is unknown. Germline values: CDR1 MNHEY, CDR2 SVGAGI. This CDR3 region has 15 residues. V shed 4 bases, J shed 5 bases, and the junction held 8 bases outside the gene matches. This TCR was recovered from a human donor who received an intestinal transplant. The starting material was unstimulated CD8+ T cells sorted from spleen or lymph node cells, obtained before intestinal transplant. This sequence joins TRBV6-5 and TRBJ2-3, with 8 positions matching TRBD2. The CDR3 is CASSLISGMQDTQYF. The CDR3 DNA reads TGTGCCAGCAGTTTAATTAGCGGGATGCAAGATACGCAGTATTTT.